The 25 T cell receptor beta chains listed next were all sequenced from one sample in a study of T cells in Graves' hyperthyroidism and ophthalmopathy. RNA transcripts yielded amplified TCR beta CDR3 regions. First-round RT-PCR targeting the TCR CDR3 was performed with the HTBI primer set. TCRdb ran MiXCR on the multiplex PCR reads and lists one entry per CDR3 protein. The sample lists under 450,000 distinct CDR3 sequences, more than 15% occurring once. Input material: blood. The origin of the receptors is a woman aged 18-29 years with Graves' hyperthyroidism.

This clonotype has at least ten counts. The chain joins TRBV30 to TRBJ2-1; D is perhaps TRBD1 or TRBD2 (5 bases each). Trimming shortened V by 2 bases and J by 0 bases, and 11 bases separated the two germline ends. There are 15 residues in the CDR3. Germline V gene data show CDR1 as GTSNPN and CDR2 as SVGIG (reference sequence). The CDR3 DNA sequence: TGTGCCTGGAGTCTTGGGGACGGCTCCTACAATGAGCAGTTCTTC. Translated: CAWSLGDGSYNEQFF.

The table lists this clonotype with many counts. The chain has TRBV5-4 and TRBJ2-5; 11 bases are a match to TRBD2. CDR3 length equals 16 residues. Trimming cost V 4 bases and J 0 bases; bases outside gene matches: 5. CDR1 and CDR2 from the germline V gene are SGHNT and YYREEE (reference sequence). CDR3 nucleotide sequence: TGTGCCAGCAGCCGGGGACTAGCGGAAAACCAAGAGACCCAGTACTTC. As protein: CASSRGLAENQETQYF.

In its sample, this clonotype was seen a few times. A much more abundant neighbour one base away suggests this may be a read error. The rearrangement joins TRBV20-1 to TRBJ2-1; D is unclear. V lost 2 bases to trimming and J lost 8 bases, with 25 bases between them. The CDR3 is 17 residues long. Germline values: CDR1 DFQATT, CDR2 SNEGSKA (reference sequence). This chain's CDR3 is CSARPQEKSPPRDEQFF. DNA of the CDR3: TGCAGTGCTAGACCCCAAGAGAAATCTCCACCTAGGGATGAGCAGTTCTTC.

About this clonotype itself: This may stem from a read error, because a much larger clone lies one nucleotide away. As DNA, the CDR3 is TGTGTCAGCAGCTTAGATGGTGCCGCCTACAATGAGCAGTTCTTC. This translates into CVSSLDGAAYNEQFF. The chain is built from TRBV5-6 and TRBJ2-1; no definite D call. Germline lookup yields CDR1 SGHDT and CDR2 YYEEEE. The CDR3 consists of 15 residues.

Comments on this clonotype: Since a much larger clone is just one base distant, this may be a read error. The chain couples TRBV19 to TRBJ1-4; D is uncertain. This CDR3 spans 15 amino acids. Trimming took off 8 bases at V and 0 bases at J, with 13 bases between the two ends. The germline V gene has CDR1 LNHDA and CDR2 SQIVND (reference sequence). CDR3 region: CASGAAEATNEKLFF. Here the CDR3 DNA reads TGTGCCAGTGGCGCCGCAGAGGCAACTAATGAAAAACTGTTTTTT. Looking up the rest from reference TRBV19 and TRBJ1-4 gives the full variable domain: DGGITQSPKYLFRKEGQNVTLSCEQNLNHDAMYWYRQDPGQGLRLIYYSQIVNDFQKGDIAEGYSVSREKKESFPLTVTSAQKNPTAFYLCASGAAEATNEKLFFGSGTQLSVL.

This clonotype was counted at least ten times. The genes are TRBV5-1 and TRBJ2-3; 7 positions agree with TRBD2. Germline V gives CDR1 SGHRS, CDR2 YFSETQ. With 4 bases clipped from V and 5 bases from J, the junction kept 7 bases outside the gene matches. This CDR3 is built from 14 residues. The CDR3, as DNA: TGCGCCAGCAGCAGGCGGGGGTCGGGAGATACGCAGTATTTT. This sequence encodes CASSRRGSGDTQYF.

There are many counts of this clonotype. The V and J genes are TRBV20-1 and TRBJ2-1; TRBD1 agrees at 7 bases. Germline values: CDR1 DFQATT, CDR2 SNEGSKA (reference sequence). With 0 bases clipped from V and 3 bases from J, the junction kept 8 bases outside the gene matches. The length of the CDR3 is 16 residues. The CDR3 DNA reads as TGCAGTGCTAGAGATCTATACGGGACAGACTACAATGAGCAGTTCTTC. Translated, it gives CSARDLYGTDYNEQFF.

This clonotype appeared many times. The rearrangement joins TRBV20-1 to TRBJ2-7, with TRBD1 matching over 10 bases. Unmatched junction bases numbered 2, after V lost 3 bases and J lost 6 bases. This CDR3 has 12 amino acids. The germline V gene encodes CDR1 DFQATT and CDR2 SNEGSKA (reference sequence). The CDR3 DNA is TGCAGTGCTAGGGACAGGGGGGGCGAGCAGTACTTC. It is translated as CSARDRGGEQYF.

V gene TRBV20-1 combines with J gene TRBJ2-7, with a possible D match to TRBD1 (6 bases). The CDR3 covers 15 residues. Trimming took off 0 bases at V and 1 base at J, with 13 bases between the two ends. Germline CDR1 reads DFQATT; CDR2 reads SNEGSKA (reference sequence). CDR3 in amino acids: CSARDSGGQSYEQYF. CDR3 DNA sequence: TGCAGTGCTAGAGATTCGGGCGGACAGTCCTACGAGCAGTACTTC.

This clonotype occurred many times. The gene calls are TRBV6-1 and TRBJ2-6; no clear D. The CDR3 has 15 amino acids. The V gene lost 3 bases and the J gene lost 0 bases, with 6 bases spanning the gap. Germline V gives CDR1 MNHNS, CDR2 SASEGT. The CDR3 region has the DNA TGTGCCAGCAGTGATGGGAACTCTGGGGCCAACGTCCTGACTTTC. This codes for CASSDGNSGANVLTF.

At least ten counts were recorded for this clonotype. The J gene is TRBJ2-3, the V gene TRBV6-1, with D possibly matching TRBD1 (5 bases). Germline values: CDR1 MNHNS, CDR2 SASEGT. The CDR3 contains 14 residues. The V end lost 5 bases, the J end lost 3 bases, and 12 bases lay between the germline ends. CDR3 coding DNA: TGTGCCAGCAGTTTCGCCCCAGGGACAGATACGCAGTATTTT. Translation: CASSFAPGTDTQYF.

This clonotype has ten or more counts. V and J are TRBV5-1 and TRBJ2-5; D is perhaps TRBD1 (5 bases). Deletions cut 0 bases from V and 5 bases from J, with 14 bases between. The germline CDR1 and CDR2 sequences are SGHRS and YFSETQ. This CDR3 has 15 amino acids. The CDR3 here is CASSLVGVEYETQYF. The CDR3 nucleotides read TGCGCCAGCAGCTTGGTAGGGGTGGAGTATGAGACCCAGTACTTC. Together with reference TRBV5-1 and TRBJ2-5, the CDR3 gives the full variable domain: KAGVTQTPRYLIKTRGQQVTLSCSPISGHRSVSWYQQTPGQGLQFLFEYFSETQRNKGNFPGRFSGRQFSNSRSEMNVSTLELGDSALYLCASSLVGVEYETQYFGPGTRLLVL.

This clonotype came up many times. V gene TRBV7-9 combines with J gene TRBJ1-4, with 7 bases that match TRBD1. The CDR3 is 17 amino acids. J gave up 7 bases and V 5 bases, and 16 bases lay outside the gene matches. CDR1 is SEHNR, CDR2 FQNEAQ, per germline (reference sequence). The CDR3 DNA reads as TGTGCCAGCAGCGAGCCCCTCTACAGGGGAAAAGGTGAAAAACTGTTTTTT. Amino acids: CASSEPLYRGKGEKLFF.

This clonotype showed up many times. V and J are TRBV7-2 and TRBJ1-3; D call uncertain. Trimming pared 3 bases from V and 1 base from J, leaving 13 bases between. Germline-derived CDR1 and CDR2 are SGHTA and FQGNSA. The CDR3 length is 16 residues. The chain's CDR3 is CASSLRVLSSGNTIYF. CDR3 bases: TGTGCCAGCAGCTTGCGGGTTCTCAGTTCTGGAAACACCATATATTTT.

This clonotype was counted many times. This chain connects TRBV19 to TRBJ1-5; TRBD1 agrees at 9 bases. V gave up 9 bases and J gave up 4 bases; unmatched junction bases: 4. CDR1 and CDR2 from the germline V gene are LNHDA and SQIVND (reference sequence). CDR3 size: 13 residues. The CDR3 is CASQDRGNQPQHF. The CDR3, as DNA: TGTGCCAGCCAGGACAGGGGTAATCAGCCCCAGCATTTT.

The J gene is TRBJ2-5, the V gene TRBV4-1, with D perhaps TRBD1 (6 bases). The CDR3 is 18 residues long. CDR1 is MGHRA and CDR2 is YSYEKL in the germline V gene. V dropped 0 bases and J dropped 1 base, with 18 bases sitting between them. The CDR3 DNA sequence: TGCGCCAGCAGCCAAGATAGGACCTCCAACAGGGTCCAAGAGACCCAGTACTTC. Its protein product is CASSQDRTSNRVQETQYF.

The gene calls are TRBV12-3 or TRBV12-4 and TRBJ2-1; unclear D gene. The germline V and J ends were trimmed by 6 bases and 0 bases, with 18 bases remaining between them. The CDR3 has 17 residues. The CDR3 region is CASSIPVRADSYNEQFF. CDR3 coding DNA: TGTGCCAGCAGCATCCCAGTCCGGGCCGACTCCTACAATGAGCAGTTCTTC.

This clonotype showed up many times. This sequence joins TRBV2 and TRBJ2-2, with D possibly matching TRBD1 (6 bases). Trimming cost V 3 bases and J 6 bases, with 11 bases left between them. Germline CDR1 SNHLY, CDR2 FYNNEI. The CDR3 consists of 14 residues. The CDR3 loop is CASSENRDPGELFF. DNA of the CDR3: TGTGCCAGCAGTGAGAACAGGGATCCCGGGGAGCTGTTTTTT.

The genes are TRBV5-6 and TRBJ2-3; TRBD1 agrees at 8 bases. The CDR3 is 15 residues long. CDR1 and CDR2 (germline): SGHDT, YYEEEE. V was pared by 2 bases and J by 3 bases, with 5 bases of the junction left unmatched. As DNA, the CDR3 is TGTGCCAGCAGCTTCGGGACAGGAATAACAGATACGCAGTATTTT. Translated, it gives CASSFGTGITDTQYF.

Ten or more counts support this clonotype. The CDR3 sequence is CASTDPGQNYGYTF. The CDR3 DNA sequence: TGCGCCAGCACCGACCCGGGACAGAACTATGGCTACACCTTC. The chain carries TRBV5-1 and TRBJ1-2, with TRBD1 identical over 7 bases. With 6 bases clipped from V and 2 bases from J, the junction kept 7 bases outside the gene matches. The CDR3 extends over 14 amino acids. Germline V gene lookup returns CDR1 SGHRS and CDR2 YFSETQ.

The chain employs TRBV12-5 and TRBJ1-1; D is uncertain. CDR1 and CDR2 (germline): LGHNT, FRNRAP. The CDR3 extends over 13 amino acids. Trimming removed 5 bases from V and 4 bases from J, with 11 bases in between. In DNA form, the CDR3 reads TGTGCTAGTGGTCCCCGGGCGAGCACTGAAGCTTTCTTT. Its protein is CASGPRASTEAFF.

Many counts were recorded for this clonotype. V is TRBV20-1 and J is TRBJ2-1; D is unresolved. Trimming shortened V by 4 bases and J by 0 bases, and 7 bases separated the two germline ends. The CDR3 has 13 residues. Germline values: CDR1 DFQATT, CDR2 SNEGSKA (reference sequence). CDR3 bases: TGCAGTGCTACTCGCGGCTCCTACAATGAGCAGTTCTTC. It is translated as CSATRGSYNEQFF.

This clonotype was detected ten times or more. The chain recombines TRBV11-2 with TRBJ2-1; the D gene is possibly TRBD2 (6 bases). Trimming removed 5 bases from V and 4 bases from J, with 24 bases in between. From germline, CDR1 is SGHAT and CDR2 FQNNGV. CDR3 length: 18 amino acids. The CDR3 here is CASSLLGWRGFGYNEQFF. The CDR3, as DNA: TGTGCCAGCAGCCTACTTGGGTGGAGGGGCTTTGGGTACAATGAGCAGTTCTTC.

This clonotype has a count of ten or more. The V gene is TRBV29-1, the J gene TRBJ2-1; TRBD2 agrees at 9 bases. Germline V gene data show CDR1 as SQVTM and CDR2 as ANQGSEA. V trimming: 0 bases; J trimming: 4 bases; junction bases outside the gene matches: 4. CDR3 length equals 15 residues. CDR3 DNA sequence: TGCAGCGTTGAAGAAATAGCGGGAGTATACAATGAGCAGTTCTTC. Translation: CSVEEIAGVYNEQFF.

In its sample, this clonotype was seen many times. The CDR3 protein is CASSYSNIGGAETQYF. The CDR3 DNA is TGTGCCAGCAGTTACTCGAACATAGGGGGCGCAGAGACCCAGTACTTC. J is TRBJ2-5 and V is TRBV6-5, with 7 bases identical to TRBD1. The trim removed 0 bases at V and 4 bases at J, leaving 8 bases unmatched. Germline V gives CDR1 MNHEY, CDR2 SVGAGI. CDR3 length: 16 residues.